What follows is one TCR beta chain and its context. This CDR3 is built from 17 residues. CDR1 LNHDA and CDR2 SQIVND come from the germline V gene (reference sequence). Trimming took off 3 bases at V and 0 bases at J, with 15 bases between the two ends. The data were taken from a study of shared clonotypes between healthy human individuals. Deep was the level at which the assay was run. The repertoire was sequenced with immunoSEQ multiplex PCR; TCRdb's copy has only in-frame clones and lacks some. The sample carries more than 1,200,000 clones, roughly 98.5% recorded once. Specimen: naive CD4+ T cells sorted from blood. Sample subset: CD45RA+ positively selected. This chain connects TRBV19 to TRBJ1-5; weak D call: TRBD1 (6 bases). This receptor was obtained from a man aged 25-40 years in good health. This chain's CDR3 is CASSIPPGVHSNQPQHF. The CDR3 bases are TGTGCCAGTAGTATCCCCCCAGGGGTACATAGCAATCAGCCCCAGCATTTT.